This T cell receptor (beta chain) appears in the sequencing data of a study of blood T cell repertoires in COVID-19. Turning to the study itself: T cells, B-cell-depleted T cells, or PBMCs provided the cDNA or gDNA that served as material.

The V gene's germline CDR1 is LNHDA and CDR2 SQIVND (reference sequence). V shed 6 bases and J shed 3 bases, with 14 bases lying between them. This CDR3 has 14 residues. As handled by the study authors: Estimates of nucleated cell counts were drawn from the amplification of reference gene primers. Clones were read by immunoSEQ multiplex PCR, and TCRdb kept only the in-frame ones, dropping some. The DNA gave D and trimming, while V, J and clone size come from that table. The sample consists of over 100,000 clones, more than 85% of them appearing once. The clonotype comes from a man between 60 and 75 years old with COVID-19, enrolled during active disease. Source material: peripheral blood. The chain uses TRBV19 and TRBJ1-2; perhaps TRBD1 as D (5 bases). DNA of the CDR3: TGTGCCAGTAGACAGGCCGGCTTTGACTATGGCTACACCTTC. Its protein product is CASRQAGFDYGYTF.